This T cell receptor (beta chain) originates from a study of control samples from healthy donors and cancer patients (dated by TCRdb to the early 2020s). A distance of 16 bases separates the germline ends of V and J, which lose 6 bases and 0 bases respectively. The CDR3 numbers 16 residues from cysteine through phenylalanine. Only CDR3 DNA remains: 48 bases, in frame from the first base. CDR1 is given as MNHEY and CDR2 as SMNVEV, both from the germline V gene (reference sequence). Libraries were built with the immunoSEQ multiplex PCR assay. This immuneACCESS table, as held by TCRdb, lists in-frame sequences with V and J called but not all clones. Of the missing ones, under half trace to an unresolved V gene in checked studies; the others have no known cause. This sample gives roughly 100,000 clones in total; 85% to 90% of them show up just once. The ten most abundant clones make up over 6.5% of the sample.

A remark on this clone: Which antigen it targets is not known. No clone much larger than this one lies a single base away; base qualities are absent.

The sequence was obtained from a man younger than 40 in good health. The sequencing input was blood. The chain couples TRBV27 to TRBJ2-3, with the D gene tentatively TRBD1 or TRBD2, based on 5 matching bases in each. The CDR3 is CASSPGTVVSTDTQYF. The nucleotide sequence reads as follows: TGTGCCAGCAGCCCCGGGACCGTAGTTAGCACAGATACGCAGTATTTT.